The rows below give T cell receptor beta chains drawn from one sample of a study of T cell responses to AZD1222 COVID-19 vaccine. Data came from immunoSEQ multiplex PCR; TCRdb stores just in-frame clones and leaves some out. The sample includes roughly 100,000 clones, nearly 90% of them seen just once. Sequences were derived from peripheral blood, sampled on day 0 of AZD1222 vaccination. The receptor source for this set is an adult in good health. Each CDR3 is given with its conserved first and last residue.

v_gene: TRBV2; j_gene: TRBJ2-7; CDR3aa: CASSEAGSLAGYEQYF
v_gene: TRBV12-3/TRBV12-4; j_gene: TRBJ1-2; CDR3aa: CASHRRVEGYTF
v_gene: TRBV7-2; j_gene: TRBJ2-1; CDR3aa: CASSLSGYEQFF
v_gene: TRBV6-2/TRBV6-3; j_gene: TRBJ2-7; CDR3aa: CASSTRQGYKQYF
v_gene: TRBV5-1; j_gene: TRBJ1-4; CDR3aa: CASSRDSSFNEKLFF
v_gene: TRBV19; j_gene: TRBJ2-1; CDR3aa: CASSIVPQGKFYNEQFF
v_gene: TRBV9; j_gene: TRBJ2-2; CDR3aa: CARRDRGGRHTGELFF
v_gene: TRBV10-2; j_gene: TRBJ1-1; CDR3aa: CASSEITSSTEAFF
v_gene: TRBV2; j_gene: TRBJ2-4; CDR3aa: CASSEEWGLGTLAKNIQYF
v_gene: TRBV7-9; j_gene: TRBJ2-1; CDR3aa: CASSFRQGANNEQFF
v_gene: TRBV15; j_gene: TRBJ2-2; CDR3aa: CATSRRPNTGELFF
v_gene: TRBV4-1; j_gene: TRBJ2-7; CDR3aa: CASSRQERGGDFYEQYF
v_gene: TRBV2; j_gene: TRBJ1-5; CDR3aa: CASSEGRRQRNQPQHF
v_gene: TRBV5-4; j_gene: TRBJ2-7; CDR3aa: CASSSDRNSYEQYF
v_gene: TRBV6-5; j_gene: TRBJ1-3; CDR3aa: CASSRQIGDTIYF
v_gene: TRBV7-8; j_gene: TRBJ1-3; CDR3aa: CASSLGNPRNTIYF
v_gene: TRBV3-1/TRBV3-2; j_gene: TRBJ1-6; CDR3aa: CASSQGLQGKFNSPLHF
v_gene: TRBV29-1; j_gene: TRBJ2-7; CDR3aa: CSVEDFDTYEQYF
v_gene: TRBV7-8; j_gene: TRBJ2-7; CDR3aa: CASSLAEFYEQYF
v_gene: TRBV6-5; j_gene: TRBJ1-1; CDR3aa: CASKTQGRVTEAFF
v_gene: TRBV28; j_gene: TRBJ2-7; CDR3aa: CASSGTYTYEQYF
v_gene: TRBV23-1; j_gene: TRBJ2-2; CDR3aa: CASSPCASGGCGELFF
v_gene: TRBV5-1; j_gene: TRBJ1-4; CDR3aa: CASSPLRGSGGEKLFF
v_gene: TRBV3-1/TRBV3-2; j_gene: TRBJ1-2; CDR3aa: CASSLGQGRANYGYTF
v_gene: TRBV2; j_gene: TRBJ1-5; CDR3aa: CASSELDRFGQPQHF
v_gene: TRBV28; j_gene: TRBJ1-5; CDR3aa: CASSFLTADSNQPQHF
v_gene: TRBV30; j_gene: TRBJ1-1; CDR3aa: CAWSRGGSPGAFF
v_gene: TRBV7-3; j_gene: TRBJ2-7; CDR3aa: CASSLNGPGGKYEQYF
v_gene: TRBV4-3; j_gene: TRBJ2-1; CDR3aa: CASSQDRSSSDEQFF
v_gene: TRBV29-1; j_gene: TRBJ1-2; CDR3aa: CSAEEGSYGYTF
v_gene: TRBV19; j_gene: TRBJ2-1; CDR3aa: CASSIVVGGLNEQFF
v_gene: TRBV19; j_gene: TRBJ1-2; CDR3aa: CASSIRRDYGYTF
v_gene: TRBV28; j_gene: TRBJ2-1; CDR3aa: CASSKAGREINEQFF
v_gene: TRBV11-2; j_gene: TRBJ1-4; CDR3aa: CASSFSPVEKLFF
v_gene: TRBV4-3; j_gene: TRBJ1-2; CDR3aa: CASSQDRANYGYTF
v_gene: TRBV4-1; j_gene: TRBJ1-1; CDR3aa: CASSQESRNTEAFF
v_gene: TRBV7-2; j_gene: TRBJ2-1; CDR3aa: CASSLGTGPYNEQFF
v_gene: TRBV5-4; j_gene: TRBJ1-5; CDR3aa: CASSDRGSNQPQHF
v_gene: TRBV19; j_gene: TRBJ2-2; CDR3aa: CASSIGGPTGELFF
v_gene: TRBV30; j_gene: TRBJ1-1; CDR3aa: CAWRRTGTEAFF
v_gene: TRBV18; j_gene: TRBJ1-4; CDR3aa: CASSIGQEEKLFF
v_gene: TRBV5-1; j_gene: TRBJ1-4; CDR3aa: CASSLAVGQNEKLFF
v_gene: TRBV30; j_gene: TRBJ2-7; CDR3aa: CAWSAQGRTEQYF
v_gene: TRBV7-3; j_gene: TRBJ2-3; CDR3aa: CASSLIGREFTDTQYF
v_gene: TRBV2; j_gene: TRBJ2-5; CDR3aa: CASEYRGEETQYF
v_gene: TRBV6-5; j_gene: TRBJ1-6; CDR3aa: CASSPIRTGNSPLHF
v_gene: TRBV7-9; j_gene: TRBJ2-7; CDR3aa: CASSFPGGSYEQYF
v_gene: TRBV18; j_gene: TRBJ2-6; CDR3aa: CASSPVADHSGANVLTF
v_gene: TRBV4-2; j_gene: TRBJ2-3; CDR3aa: CASSQERRDSRHTQYF
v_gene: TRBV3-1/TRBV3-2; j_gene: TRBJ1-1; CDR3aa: CASSPFEQGGNTEAFF
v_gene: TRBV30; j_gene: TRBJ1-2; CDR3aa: CAWSQRNYGYTF